This is a list of T cell receptor beta chains from one sample in a study of cytomegalovirus exposure and HLA in healthy donors. This table comes from immunoSEQ multiplex PCR, and its TCRdb copy is limited to in-frame clones, with some not included. This table holds 100,000 to 150,000 clones, 80% found once. Sequenced material: PBMCs. The origin of the receptors is a man under 40 in good health and CMV-seropositive. Both conserved end residues are part of each CDR3. D genes are given only for firm matches. The size field is filled for only some rows; it gives once, few, many or a size class.

D gene	clone size	V gene	J gene	CDR3 length	CDR3 protein	CDR3 DNA
.	.	TRBV19	TRBJ1-5	13	CASSMVGSQPQHF	TGTGCCAGTAGTATGGTAGGGAGTCAGCCCCAGCATTTT
.	.	TRBV4-1	TRBJ1-2	13	CASSQDEGYGYTF	TGCGCCAGCAGCCAAGATGAGGGATACGGCTACACCTTC
TRBD1	.	TRBV10-3	TRBJ1-1	14	CAISTGGANTEAFF	TGTGCCATCAGTACAGGGGGTGCGAACACTGAAGCTTTCTTT
TRBD1	once	TRBV9	TRBJ2-5	15	CASSATGTGGETQYF	TGTGCCAGCAGCGCCACCGGGACAGGGGGAGAGACCCAGTACTTC
TRBD2	few	TRBV2	TRBJ2-7	15	CASRPGLTSSYEQYF	TGTGCCAGCAGACCGGGACTAACAAGCTCCTACGAGCAGTACTTC
TRBD1	few	TRBV7-9	TRBJ1-1	12	CASSPPGQEAFF	TGTGCCAGCAGCCCTCCGGGACAGGAAGCTTTCTTT
TRBD1	.	TRBV30	TRBJ2-7	18	CAWSSSDRGGGGVYEQYF	TGTGCCTGGAGTTCCTCCGACAGGGGTGGAGGTGGAGTCTACGAGCAGTACTTC
.	once	TRBV27	TRBJ2-6	17	CASSLSRHPSGANVLTF	TGTGCCAGCAGTTTATCGAGACACCCATCTGGGGCCAACGTCCTGACTTTC
.	once	TRBV10-3	TRBJ2-3	11	CAIKDLETQYF	TGTGCCATCAAAGATCTAGAGACGCAGTATTTT
TRBD1	.	TRBV11-2	TRBJ1-1	15	CASSLAAGGGAEAFF	TGTGCCAGCAGCTTAGCTGCAGGGGGTGGTGCTGAAGCTTTCTTT